This T cell receptor (beta chain) was profiled in a study of metastatic and nonmetastatic thyroid tumors. Study details: Comparison of repertoires was carried out across blood and tumor or nodule tissue from malignant and benign thyroid patients.

Regarding this clone: Its antigen is as yet unknown.

Every patient underwent thyroid surgery untreated. Study-wide points: In both blood and tumor samples, TCR beta diversity was reported significantly higher for malignant than benign nodules.

The CDR3 extends over 15 amino acids. Germline V CDR1 and CDR2: SGHTA, FQGTGA. Trimming pared 3 bases from V and 1 base from J, leaving 9 bases between. Authors' data handling: The study built a papillary thyroid cancer distant-metastasis classifier from CDR3 differences across clinicopathological groups. TCRdb re-processed the PCR reads through MiXCR. TCRdb assigned the V and J calls; the authors' analysis was not used. The sample has roughly 18,000 clones; roughly 36% are singletons. The chain combines TRBV7-3 with TRBJ1-4; the D gene is possibly TRBD1 (6 bases). Sequencing was performed on tumor tissue. The receptor was isolated from a female donor with papillary thyroid cancer or a benign thyroid nodule (not recorded which). Some clones in this sample may be carry-over from other donors' samples. The CDR3 coding sequence is TGTGCCAGCAGCTTGAACAGGGAAACTAATGAAAAACTGTTTTTT. Its translation: CASSLNRETNEKLFF. Together with reference TRBV7-3 and TRBJ1-4, the CDR3 gives the full variable domain: GAGVSQTPSNKVTEKGKYVELRCDPISGHTALYWYRQSLGQGPEFLIYFQGTGAADDSGLPNDRFFAVRPEGSVSTLKIQRTERGDSAVYLCASSLNRETNEKLFFGSGTQLSVL.